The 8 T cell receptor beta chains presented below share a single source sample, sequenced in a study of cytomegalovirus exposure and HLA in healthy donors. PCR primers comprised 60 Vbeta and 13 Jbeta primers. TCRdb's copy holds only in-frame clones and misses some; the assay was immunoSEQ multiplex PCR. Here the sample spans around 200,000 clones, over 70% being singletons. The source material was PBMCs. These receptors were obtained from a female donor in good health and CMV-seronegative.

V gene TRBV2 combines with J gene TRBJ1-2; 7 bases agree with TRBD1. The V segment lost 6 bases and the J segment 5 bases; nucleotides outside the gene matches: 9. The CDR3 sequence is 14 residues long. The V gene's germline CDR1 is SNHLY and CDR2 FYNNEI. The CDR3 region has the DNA TGTGCCAGCAGCCGTGCTGAGGGGGCTTATGGCTACACCTTC. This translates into CASSRAEGAYGYTF. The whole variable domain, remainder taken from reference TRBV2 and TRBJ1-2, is EPEVTQTPSHQVTQMGQEVILRCVPISNHLYFYWYRQILGQKVEFLVSFYNNEISEKSEIFDDQFSVERPDGSNFTLKIRSTKLEDSAMYFCASSRAEGAYGYTFGSGTRLTVV.

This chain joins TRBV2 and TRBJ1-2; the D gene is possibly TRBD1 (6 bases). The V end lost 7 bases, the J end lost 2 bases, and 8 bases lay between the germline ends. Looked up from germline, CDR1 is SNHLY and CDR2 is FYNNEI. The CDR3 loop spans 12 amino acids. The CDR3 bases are TGTGCCAGCAAGGGGGAAAACTATGGCTACACCTTC. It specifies CASKGENYGYTF.

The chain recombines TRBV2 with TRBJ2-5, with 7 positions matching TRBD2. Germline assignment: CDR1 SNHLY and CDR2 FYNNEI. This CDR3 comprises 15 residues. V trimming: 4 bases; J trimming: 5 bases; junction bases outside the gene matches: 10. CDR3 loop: CASSVSSGRRETQYF. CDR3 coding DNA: TGTGCCAGCAGTGTGTCTAGCGGACGGAGGGAGACCCAGTACTTC.

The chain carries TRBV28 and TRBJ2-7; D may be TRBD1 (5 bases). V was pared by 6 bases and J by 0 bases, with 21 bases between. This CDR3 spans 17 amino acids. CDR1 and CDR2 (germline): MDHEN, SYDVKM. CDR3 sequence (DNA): TGTGCCAGCAGCAATTCCCCGGGTGGGGCCCTCTCCTACGAGCAGTACTTC. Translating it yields CASSNSPGGALSYEQYF.

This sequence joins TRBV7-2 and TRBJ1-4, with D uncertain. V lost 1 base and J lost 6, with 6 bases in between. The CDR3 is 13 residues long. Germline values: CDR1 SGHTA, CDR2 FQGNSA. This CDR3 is CASSLVPDEKLFF. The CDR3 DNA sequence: TGTGCCAGCAGCTTAGTTCCGGATGAAAAACTGTTTTTT.

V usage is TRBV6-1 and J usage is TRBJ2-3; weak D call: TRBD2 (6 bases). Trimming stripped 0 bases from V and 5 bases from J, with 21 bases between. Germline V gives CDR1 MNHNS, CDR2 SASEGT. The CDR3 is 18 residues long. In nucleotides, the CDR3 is TGTGCCAGCAGTGAAGCGGTAGGGGCCCGCGGGGAGGTAGATACGCAGTATTTT. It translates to CASSEAVGARGEVDTQYF.

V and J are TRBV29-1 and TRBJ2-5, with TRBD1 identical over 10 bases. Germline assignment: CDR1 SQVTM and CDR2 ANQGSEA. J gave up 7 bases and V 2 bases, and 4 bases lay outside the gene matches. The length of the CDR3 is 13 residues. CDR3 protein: CSVEPTGGLTQYF. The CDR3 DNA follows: TGCAGCGTTGAACCGACAGGGGGCTTGACCCAGTACTTC.

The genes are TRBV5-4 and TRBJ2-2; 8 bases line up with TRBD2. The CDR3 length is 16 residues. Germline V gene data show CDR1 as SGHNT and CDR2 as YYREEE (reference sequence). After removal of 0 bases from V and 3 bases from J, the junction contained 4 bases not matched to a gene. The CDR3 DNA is TGTGCCAGCAGCTTGGCGGCGGGGGGTCACACCGGGGAGCTGTTTTTT. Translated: CASSLAAGGHTGELFF. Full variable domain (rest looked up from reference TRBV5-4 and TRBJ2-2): ETGVTQSPTHLIKTRGQQVTLRCSSQSGHNTVSWYQQALGQGPQFIFQYYREEENGRGNFPPRFSGLQFPNYSSELNVNALELDDSALYLCASSLAAGGHTGELFFGEGSRLTVL.